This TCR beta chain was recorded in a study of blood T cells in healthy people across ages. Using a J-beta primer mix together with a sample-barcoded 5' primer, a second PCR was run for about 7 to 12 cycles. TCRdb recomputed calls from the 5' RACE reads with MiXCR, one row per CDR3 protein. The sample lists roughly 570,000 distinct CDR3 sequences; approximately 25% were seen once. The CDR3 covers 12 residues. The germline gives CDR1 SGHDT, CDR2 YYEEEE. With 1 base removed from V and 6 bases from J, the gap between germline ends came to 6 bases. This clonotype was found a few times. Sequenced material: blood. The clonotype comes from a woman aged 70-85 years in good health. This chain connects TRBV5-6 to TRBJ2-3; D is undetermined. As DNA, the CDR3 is TGTGCCAGCAGCTTGTTTCCGGATACGCAGTATTTT. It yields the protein CASSLFPDTQYF.